The T cell receptor (beta chain) under discussion was sequenced for a study of memory CD4+ T cells and cytomegalovirus serostatus. The wider study: Of the healthy Belgian adults, 9 were CMV seropositive and approximately 25 seronegative.

Notes on the study in general: Suggested: most of the CMV-linked TCR signature lies in CD4+ memory cells. Each of around 69 CMV-associated TCRbeta sequences occurred in one to five individuals.

Per the study methods: Out-of-frame sequences were removed, leaving about 2,300,000 distinct TCRbeta sequences. Profiled with immunoSEQ multiplex PCR; TCRdb holds only in-frame clones, not every one. V, J and clone size are those of that table, while D and trimming were read from the DNA. This table has 30,000 to 45,000 clones, around 80% appearing once. Single viable CD3+CD4+CD8-CD45RO+ cells were sorted as the memory CD4+ T cells. Only a few counts were recorded for this clone. Its specificity is not known. The sequence was obtained from an adult in good health and CMV-seropositive. Sequencing used memory CD4+ T cells from blood.

CDR3 nucleotide sequence: TGTGCCAGCGGAGGGGACTATCAGCCCCAGCATTTT. Protein: CASGGDYQPQHF. The chain couples TRBV2 to TRBJ1-5, with a possible D match to TRBD1 (5 bases). Germline assignment: CDR1 SNHLY and CDR2 FYNNEI. Deletions cut 8 bases from V and 5 bases from J, with 10 bases between. The CDR3 runs 12 residues.